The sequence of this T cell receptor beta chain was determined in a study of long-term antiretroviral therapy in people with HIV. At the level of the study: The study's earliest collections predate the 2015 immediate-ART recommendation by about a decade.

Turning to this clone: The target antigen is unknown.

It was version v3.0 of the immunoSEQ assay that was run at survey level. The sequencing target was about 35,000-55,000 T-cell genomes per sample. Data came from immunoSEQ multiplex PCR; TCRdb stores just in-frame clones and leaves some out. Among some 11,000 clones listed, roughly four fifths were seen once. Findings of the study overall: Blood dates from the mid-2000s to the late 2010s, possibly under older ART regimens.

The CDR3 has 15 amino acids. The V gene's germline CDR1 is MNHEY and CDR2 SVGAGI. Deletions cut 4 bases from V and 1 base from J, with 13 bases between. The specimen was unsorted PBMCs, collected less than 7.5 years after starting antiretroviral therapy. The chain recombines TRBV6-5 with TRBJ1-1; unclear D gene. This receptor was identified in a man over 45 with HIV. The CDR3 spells CASSFSTTGNTEAFF. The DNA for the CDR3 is TGTGCCAGCAGTTTCTCCACCACGGGGAACACTGAAGCTTTCTTT.